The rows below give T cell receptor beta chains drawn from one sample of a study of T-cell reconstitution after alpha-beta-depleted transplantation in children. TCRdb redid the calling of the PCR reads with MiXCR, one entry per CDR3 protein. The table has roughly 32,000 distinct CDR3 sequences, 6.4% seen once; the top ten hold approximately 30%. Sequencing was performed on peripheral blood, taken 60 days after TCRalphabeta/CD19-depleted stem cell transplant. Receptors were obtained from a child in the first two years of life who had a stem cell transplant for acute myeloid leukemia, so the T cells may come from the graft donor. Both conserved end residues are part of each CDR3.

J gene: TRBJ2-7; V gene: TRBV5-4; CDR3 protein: CASSLVPTEEQYF
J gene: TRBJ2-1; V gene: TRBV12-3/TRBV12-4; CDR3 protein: CASSLESRDEQFF
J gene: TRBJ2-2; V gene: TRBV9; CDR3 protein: CASSVRRTAGELFF
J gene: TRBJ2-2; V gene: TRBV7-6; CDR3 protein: CASSWGQVNTGELFF
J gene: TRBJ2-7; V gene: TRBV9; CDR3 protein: CASSPGGGRLSYEQYF
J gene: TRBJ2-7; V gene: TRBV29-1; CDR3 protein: CSVDLTGSYEQYF
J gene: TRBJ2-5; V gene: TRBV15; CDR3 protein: CATSRDLPGSGHQTQYF
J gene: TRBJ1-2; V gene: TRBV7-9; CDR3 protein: CASSAPGQGAWGYTF
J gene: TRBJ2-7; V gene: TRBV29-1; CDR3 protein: CSVEGTGAEQYF
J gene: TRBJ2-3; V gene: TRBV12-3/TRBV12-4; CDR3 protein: CASSFFYTDTQYF
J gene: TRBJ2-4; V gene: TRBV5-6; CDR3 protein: CASSLDRGNIQYF
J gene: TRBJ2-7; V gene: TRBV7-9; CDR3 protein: CASSPRGQALLYEQYF
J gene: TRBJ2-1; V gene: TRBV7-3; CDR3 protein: CASSLRIGSSNEQFF
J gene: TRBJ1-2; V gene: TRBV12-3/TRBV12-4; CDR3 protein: CASSRQGLDYGYTF
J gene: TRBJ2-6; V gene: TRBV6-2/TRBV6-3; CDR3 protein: CASSYGVALGANVLTF
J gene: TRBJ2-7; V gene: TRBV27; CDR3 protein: CASSLLSRGGYEQYF
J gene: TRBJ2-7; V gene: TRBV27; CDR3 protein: CASSWQRGATYEQYF
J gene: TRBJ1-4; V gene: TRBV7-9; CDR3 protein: CASSIGVNEKLFF
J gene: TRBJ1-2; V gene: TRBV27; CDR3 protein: CASSRLDRANYGYTF
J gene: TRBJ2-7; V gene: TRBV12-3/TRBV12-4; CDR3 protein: CASTLAGGSYEQYF
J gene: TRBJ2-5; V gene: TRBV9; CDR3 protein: CASSVEDAQETQYF
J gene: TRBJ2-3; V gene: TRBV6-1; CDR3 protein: CASSPYQRSDTQYF
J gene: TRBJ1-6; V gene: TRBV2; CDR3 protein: CASSEKNLRVGGNSPLHF
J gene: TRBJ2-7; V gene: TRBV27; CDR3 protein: CASSQLAGAEEQYF
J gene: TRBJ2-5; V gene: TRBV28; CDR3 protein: CASRWTGGYGETQYF
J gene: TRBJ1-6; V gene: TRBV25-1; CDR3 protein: CASSEQGNSPLHF
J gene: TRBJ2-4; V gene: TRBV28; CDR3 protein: CASSPRTLPVAKNIQYF
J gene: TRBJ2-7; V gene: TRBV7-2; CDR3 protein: CASSPGGRYEQYF
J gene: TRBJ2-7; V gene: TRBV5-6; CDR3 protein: CASSFLTSGEQYF
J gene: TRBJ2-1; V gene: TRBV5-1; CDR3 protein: CASSSGQGSYNEQFF
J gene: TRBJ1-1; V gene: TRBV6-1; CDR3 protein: CASSEGPASVTEAFF
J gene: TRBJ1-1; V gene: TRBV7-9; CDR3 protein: CASSLALRNTEAFF
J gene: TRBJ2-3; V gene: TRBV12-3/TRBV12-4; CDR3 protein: CASSLLLLTGGLTDTQYF
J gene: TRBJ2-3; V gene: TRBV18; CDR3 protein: CASSPEVPDTQYF
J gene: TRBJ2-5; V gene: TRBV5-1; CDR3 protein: CASSLWLAEETQYF
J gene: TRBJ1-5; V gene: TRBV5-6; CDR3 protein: CASSERGQGSAQPQHF
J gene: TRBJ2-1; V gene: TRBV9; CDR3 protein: CASSSGTADNEQFF
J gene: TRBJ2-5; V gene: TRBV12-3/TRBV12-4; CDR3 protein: CASSATRDARGETQYF
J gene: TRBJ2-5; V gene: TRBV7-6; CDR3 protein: CASSLLGLRETQYF
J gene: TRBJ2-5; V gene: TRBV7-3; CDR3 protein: CASSLTSGETQYF
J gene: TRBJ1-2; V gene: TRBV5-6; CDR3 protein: CASSYLAGSLANYGYTF
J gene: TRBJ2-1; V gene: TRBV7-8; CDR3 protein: CASSQPLAGVYNEQFF
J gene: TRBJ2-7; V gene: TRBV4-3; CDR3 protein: CASSQDPWAYEQYF
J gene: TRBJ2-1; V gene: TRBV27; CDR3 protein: CASRRLAGSSYNEQFF
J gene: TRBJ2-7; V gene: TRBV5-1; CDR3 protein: CASRPAGTVAYEQYF
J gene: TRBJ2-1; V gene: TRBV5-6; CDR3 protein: CASSFLPPASGKDYNEQFF